This paragraph reports one T cell receptor beta chain. The antigen remains unidentified. These data come from a study of cytomegalovirus exposure and HLA in healthy donors. Study-level results: The study listed around 150 cytomegalovirus-associated TCR beta chains.

Germline CDR1 MNHNS, CDR2 SASEGT. There are 14 residues in the CDR3. J was trimmed by 6 bases and V by 4 bases; bases with no gene match: 3. PCR employed 60 Vbeta and 13 Jbeta primers. TCRdb's table, derived via immunoSEQ multiplex PCR, lists solely in-frame clones and lacks some. The sample carries roughly 97,000 clones, over 8% recorded once. The sequenced sample was PBMCs. The TCR comes from a middle-aged man in good health and CMV-seropositive. The chain joins TRBV6-1 to TRBJ1-5; 10 nucleotides align to TRBD1. The CDR3 is CASSGGTGVQPQHF. CDR3 coding DNA: TGTGCCAGCAGTGGAGGGACAGGGGTTCAGCCCCAGCATTTT.